Below, 20 T cell receptor beta chains from the same sample are listed, as sequenced in a study of breast tumors, draining lymph nodes, adjacent tissues. Using its own MiXCR run on the multiplex PCR reads, TCRdb lists one record per CDR3 protein. The table records roughly 120,000 distinct CDR3 sequences, 20% of them present only once. Samples came from axillary lymph nodes draining the breast cancer. Material: axillary lymph node tissue. These receptors originate from a female donor with breast cancer. Some clones in this sample may be carry-over from other donors' samples.

This clonotype occurred many times. The V call is TRBV20-1, the J call TRBJ2-5; D gene unclear. The length of the CDR3 is 14 residues. V dropped 4 bases and J dropped 4 bases, with 16 bases sitting between them. CDR1 and CDR2 (germline): DFQATT, SNEGSKA (reference sequence). CDR3 nucleotide sequence: TGCAGTGCTAAGGCCCCGAGCGCCCTAGAGACCCAGTACTTC. Translated, it gives CSAKAPSALETQYF.

This clonotype has ten or more counts. The rearrangement links TRBV20-1 to TRBJ2-3; TRBD1 might be the D (5 bases). V was cut by 1 base and J by 1 base, with 9 bases left in between. Per the germline V gene, CDR1 is DFQATT and CDR2 is SNEGSKA (reference sequence). The CDR3 covers 14 residues. The CDR3 DNA sequence: TGCAGTGCTAGAGCAGGGTGGGGCACAGATACGCAGTATTTT. Translating it yields CSARAGWGTDTQYF.

This clonotype appeared many times. V gene TRBV6-5 combines with J gene TRBJ2-7, with 7 bases lining up with TRBD2. Losses at the gene ends were 6 bases for V and 2 bases for J; bases not matched to a gene: 10. CDR3 length equals 15 residues. Germline CDR1 and CDR2: MNHEY and SVGAGI. The CDR3 DNA follows: TGTGCCAGCAGCTCCCGGGACGGGGGGACCTACGAGCAGTACTTC. Translated: CASSSRDGGTYEQYF.

V gene TRBV14 combines with J gene TRBJ2-2, with TRBD1 matching 7 bases. V gave up 0 bases and J gave up 1 base; unmatched junction bases: 8. CDR1 is SGHDN and CDR2 is FVKESK in the germline V gene. The CDR3 is 18 amino acids. CDR3 coding DNA: TGTGCCAGCAGCCAAGACACCGACAGGGTGTGGAACACCGGGGAGCTGTTTTTT. It codes for CASSQDTDRVWNTGELFF.

About this clonotype: Just one base apart from a much larger clone, this may be a read error. The chain employs TRBV4-1 and TRBJ1-3; D gene uncertain. Per the germline V gene, CDR1 is MGHRA and CDR2 is YSYEKL. This CDR3 contains 15 residues. CDR3 loop: CASSQGPGTGNTVYF. Written as DNA, the CDR3 is TGCGCCAGCAGCCAAGGACCAGGCACTGGAAACACCGTATATTTT.

This clonotype has a count of ten or more. The gene calls are TRBV10-1 and TRBJ2-7, with TRBD1 as a possible D gene (6 bases). V was trimmed by 2 bases and J by 3 bases, leaving 8 bases between them. The germline CDR1 and CDR2 sequences are WNHNN and SYGVQD (reference sequence). CDR3 size: 13 residues. The CDR3 DNA sequence: TGCGCCAGCAGTGAGGGGGACAACTACGAGCAGTACTTC. It is translated as CASSEGDNYEQYF.

Ten or more counts support this clonotype. The chain employs TRBV12-3 or TRBV12-4 and TRBJ2-3, with no clear D. V dropped 6 bases and J dropped 1 base, with 14 bases sitting between them. The CDR3 is 15 amino acids. CDR3 coding DNA: TGTGCCAGCAGCAAACCTGTGTATGGCACAGATACGCAGTATTTT. It specifies CASSKPVYGTDTQYF.

As for this clonotype: At one end the junction does not follow the germline gene, possibly because of a read error. The chain combines TRBV28 with TRBJ1-6; D is ambiguous. From germline, CDR1 is MDHEN and CDR2 SYDVKM. The CDR3 sequence is 8 residues long. CDR3 in amino acids: CASSPPHF. The CDR3 nucleotides are TGTGCCAGTTCACCCCCCCACTTT.

Concerning this clonotype: A read error is possible here, since a much larger clone lies one base away. The V call is TRBV5-4, the J call TRBJ1-3; D is unclear. This CDR3 has 15 amino acids. CDR1 is SGHNT, CDR2 YYREEE, per germline (reference sequence). The CDR3 here is CVSSLRAASGNTIYF. For the CDR3, the DNA is TGTGTCAGCAGCTTGCGTGCGGCCTCTGGAAACACCATATATTTT.

Concerning this clonotype itself: Because the CDR3 is missing its conserved closing phenylalanine or tryptophan, this is likely a read error. The V and J genes are TRBV9 and TRBJ2-5, with 9 bases identical to TRBD2. The CDR3 has 16 amino acids. Germline V lookup: CDR1 SGDLS, CDR2 YYNGEE. V dropped 4 bases and J dropped 4; count of bases not matched to a gene: 11. The CDR3 region is CASSSGAGGRLETQYS. In DNA form, the CDR3 reads TGTGCCAGCAGCTCAGGGGCGGGGGGGCGTCTAGAGACCCAGTACTCC.

The sample holds one count of this clonotype. The chain couples TRBV9 to TRBJ2-3; D call uncertain. V was shortened by 4 bases and J by 0 bases, with 12 bases between the two germline ends. This CDR3 contains 15 residues. From germline, CDR1 is SGDLS and CDR2 YYNGEE. The CDR3 loop reads CASSHSLESTDTQYF. DNA of the CDR3: TGTGCCAGCAGCCATAGTTTGGAAAGCACAGATACGCAGTATTTT.

Regarding this clonotype: A much larger clone lies one base from this, so it may be a read error. This chain uses TRBV20-1 with TRBJ2-3; D may correspond to TRBD1 or TRBD2 (5 bases each). The length of the CDR3 is 13 residues. Germline V gene data show CDR1 as DFQATT and CDR2 as SNEGSKA (reference sequence). This CDR3 is CSARGGMADAQYF. CDR3 DNA sequence: TGCAGTGCTAGAGGGGGGATGGCAGATGCGCAGTATTTT.

This clonotype was seen many times. The rearrangement uses TRBV7-2 and TRBJ1-6, with 7 bases aligning to TRBD1. J lost 9 bases, V lost 1 base, and 9 bases had no gene match. This CDR3 spans 16 amino acids. Germline values: CDR1 SGHTA, CDR2 FQGNSA. This CDR3 reads CASSLGRGQGSSPLHF. CDR3 sequence (DNA): TGTGCCAGCAGCTTAGGGAGGGGGCAGGGGAGTTCACCCCTCCACTTT.

The table lists this clonotype with many counts. V and J are TRBV18 and TRBJ1-6; tentative D call: TRBD1 (6 bases). Germline CDR1 KGHSH, CDR2 LQKENI. The V end was cut by 3 bases, the J end by 7 bases, with 16 bases between. The CDR3 spans 16 residues. The CDR3 DNA follows: TGTGCCAGCTCACCCTATACGACAGGAATAAATTCACCCCTCCACTTT. It yields the protein CASSPYTTGINSPLHF. The full variable domain, with the rest looked up from reference TRBV18 and TRBJ1-6, is NAGVMQNPRHLVRRRGQEARLRCSPMKGHSHVYWYRQLPEEGLKFMVYLQKENIIDESGMPKERFSAEFPKEGPSILRIQQVVRGDSAAYFCASSPYTTGINSPLHFGNGTRLTVT.

The chain joins TRBV7-9 to TRBJ1-5; D unresolved. This CDR3 contains 16 residues. Deletions cut 1 base from V and 4 bases from J, with 14 bases between. The germline gives CDR1 SEHNR, CDR2 FQNEAQ (reference sequence). The CDR3 nucleotides are TGTGCCAGCAGCTTAGGGTCGGGCAGCCCAAATCAGCCCCAGCATTTT. Its protein is CASSLGSGSPNQPQHF.

Many counts were recorded for this clonotype. This chain uses TRBV20-1 with TRBJ2-7; 9 bases match TRBD1. Germline loops: CDR1 DFQATT, CDR2 SNEGSKA (reference sequence). The CDR3 contains 11 residues. The ends lost 6 bases at V and 3 bases at J; junction bases unmatched: 0. CDR3 sequence reads: CSATGGYEQYF. CDR3 nucleotides: TGCAGTGCGACAGGGGGCTACGAGCAGTACTTC.

On this clonotype: This clone may be a read error of a much larger clone one base away. The chain joins TRBV20-1 to TRBJ2-5; perhaps TRBD2 as D (6 bases). The CDR3 is 13 residues long. Trimming took off 3 bases at V and 7 bases at J, with 15 bases between the two ends. Germline values: CDR1 DFQATT, CDR2 SNEGSKA (reference sequence). CDR3 nucleotide sequence: TGCAGTGCTAGCATGGGCGGGCGGGGGACCCAGTACTTC. The encoded protein is CSASMGGRGTQYF.

This clonotype was observed many times. V and J are TRBV7-3 and TRBJ2-5, with 13 nucleotides matching TRBD2. This CDR3 spans 16 amino acids. With V trimmed by 5 bases and J by 5 bases, 8 bases remained unmatched. Germline V lookup: CDR1 SGHTA, CDR2 FQGTGA. CDR3 loop: CASSGGGTSGVETQYF. CDR3 coding DNA: TGTGCCAGCAGCGGGGGGGGGACTAGCGGGGTGGAGACCCAGTACTTC.

As regards this clonotype: The junction differs from germline at one of its ends, possibly a read error. The V call is TRBV3-1, the J call TRBJ2-5, with D maybe TRBD2 (5 bases). The germline V gene has CDR1 LGHDT and CDR2 YNNKEL (reference sequence). CDR3 length: 14 residues. The CDR3 here is CASSQGGLQETQSF. As DNA, the CDR3 is TGTGCCAGCAGCCAAGGCGGGCTCCAAGAGACCCAGTCCTTC.

Comments on this clonotype: With a much larger clone just one base away, this may be a read error. The CDR3 bases are TGTACCAGCAGCCGTAGCCATGAGCAGTTCTTC. This sequence encodes CTSSRSHEQFF. This sequence joins TRBV12-3 or TRBV12-4 and TRBJ2-1; D not certain. The CDR3 covers 11 residues.